This T cell receptor beta chain was observed in a study of blood T cell repertoires in COVID-19. Study as a whole: There were acute and convalescent COVID-19 samples, and they came from the United States, Italy and Spain.

The data were produced by immunoSEQ multiplex PCR, yet TCRdb's version contains in-frame clones alone and is incomplete. The repertoire includes around 200,000 clones, 80% to 90% of them detected once, and 15% to 20% sits in the top ten. Germline CDR1 reads SGHTA; CDR2 reads FQGTGA. The CDR3 extends over 14 amino acids. Trimming took 2 bases from V and 2 from J, leaving 9 bases between them. The receptor comes from an elderly woman with active or convalescent COVID-19. Sequencing input: peripheral blood. V and J are TRBV7-3 and TRBJ1-1; D not resolved. The CDR3 loop reads CASSLGAGNTEAFF. CDR3 DNA sequence: TGTGCCAGCAGCTTAGGTGCGGGAAACACTGAAGCTTTCTTT.